The 18 T cell receptor beta chains below were found in one sample sequenced in a study of cytomegalovirus exposure and HLA in healthy donors. PCR was performed using 60 Vbeta and 13 Jbeta primers. The protocol was immunoSEQ multiplex PCR, while the TCRdb copy is restricted to in-frame clones and leaves out a portion. The top ten hold roughly 2.4% of the sample, which has around 140,000 clones, roughly 74% seen once. The sample comprised PBMCs. The receptor source for this set is a woman aged 18 to 35 in good health and CMV-seropositive.

The chain joins TRBV28 to TRBJ1-4; 9 bases line up with TRBD1. This CDR3 region has 15 residues. CDR1 MDHEN and CDR2 SYDVKM come from the germline V gene. The ends lost 4 bases at V and 7 bases at J; junction bases unmatched: 7. The CDR3 protein is CASSSPGTGPEKLFF. The CDR3 DNA sequence: TGTGCCAGCAGTTCCCCCGGGACAGGGCCTGAAAAACTGTTTTTT. Complete variable domain (other parts from reference TRBV28 and TRBJ1-4): DVKVTQSSRYLVKRTGEKVFLECVQDMDHENMFWYRQDPGLGLRLIYFSYDVKMKEKGDIPEGYSVSREKKERFSLILESASTNQTSMYLCASSSPGTGPEKLFFGSGTQLSVL.

This clone has more than one count but fewer than ten. The chain recombines TRBV5-5 with TRBJ2-1; D is ambiguous. The CDR3 loop spans 14 amino acids. V lost 4 bases, J lost 1 base, and 9 bases lay in between. Germline lookup yields CDR1 SGHKS and CDR2 YYEKEE (reference sequence). The CDR3 sequence: CASSQVHSYNEQFF. DNA of the CDR3: TGTGCCAGCAGCCAGGTCCATTCCTACAATGAGCAGTTCTTC.

As concerns this clone: No conserved phenylalanine or tryptophan is present at the end of the CDR3, so a read error is the likely explanation. No DNA is shown, since the ends of the CDR3 on it are uncertain; the CDR3 is the one TCRdb lists. The chain is built from TRBV15 and TRBJ2-4; whether TRBD1, the table's D call, matches the DNA was not checked. CDR1 is LNHNV and CDR2 is YYDKDF in the germline V gene (reference sequence). Inclusive of both ends, the CDR3 amounts to 12 amino acids. The CDR3 is CATSRDGALLHL.

This chain connects TRBV27 to TRBJ2-7; possibly TRBD1 for D (6 bases). The CDR3 loop spans 15 amino acids. Germline V gene lookup returns CDR1 MNHEY and CDR2 SMNVEV (reference sequence). V dropped 2 bases and J dropped 4 bases, with 15 bases sitting between them. The CDR3 region has the DNA TGTGCCAGCAGTTTAGGGGGTTGGGGGCCTTACGAGCAGTACTTC. Its protein product is CASSLGGWGPYEQYF.

V is TRBV7-9 and J is TRBJ1-1, with 7 bases fitting TRBD1. Trimming took 5 bases from V and 2 from J; bases not matched to a gene: 5. Germline values: CDR1 SEHNR, CDR2 FQNEAQ (reference sequence). This CDR3 has 14 residues. The CDR3 protein is CASSPGQLNTEAFF. The CDR3 DNA reads as TGTGCCAGCAGCCCGGGACAGCTAAACACTGAAGCTTTCTTT.

V and J are TRBV5-5 and TRBJ2-2, with TRBD2 identical over 7 bases. J was trimmed by 1 base and V by 0 bases; bases with no gene match: 3. Germline CDR1 and CDR2: SGHKS and YYEKEE (reference sequence). The CDR3 contains 16 residues. CDR3 nucleotides: TGTGCCAGCAGCTTGGTACTAGCGAGGAACACCGGGGAGCTGTTTTTT. It specifies CASSLVLARNTGELFF.

V and J are TRBV29-1 and TRBJ2-7; D perhaps matches TRBD2 (7 bases). CDR3 length: 13 amino acids. Deletions cut 6 bases from V and 0 bases from J, with 12 bases between. The germline CDR1 and CDR2 sequences are SQVTM and ANQGSEA. CDR3 DNA: TGCAGCGTAGGGGGGGGAAGCTCCTACGAGCAGTACTTC. Translating it yields CSVGGGSSYEQYF.

J is TRBJ2-5 and V is TRBV30, with 7 bases that match TRBD2. V was clipped by 2 bases and J by 5 bases; unmatched bases: 8. This CDR3 comprises 14 residues. From germline, CDR1 is GTSNPN and CDR2 SVGIG (reference sequence). Here the CDR3 DNA reads TGTGCCTGGAGTAGGGACTACGGGGGGGAGACCCAGTACTTC. It codes for CAWSRDYGGETQYF.

The chain couples TRBV7-9 to TRBJ2-5, with unresolved D. The CDR3 is 13 amino acids. With 2 bases removed from V and 5 bases from J, the gap between germline ends came to 9 bases. Germline V gives CDR1 SEHNR, CDR2 FQNEAQ (reference sequence). This CDR3 is CASSLTPRETQYF. CDR3 DNA sequence: TGTGCCAGCAGCTTAACCCCTCGGGAGACCCAGTACTTC.

The CDR3 coding sequence is TGCGCCAGCAGCCAAGCATTGAGGCGGGACAGGAGTAACACTGAAGCTTTCTTT. The encoded protein is CASSQALRRDRSNTEAFF. The chain has TRBV4-1 and TRBJ1-1, with 8 bases identical to TRBD1. This CDR3 has 18 amino acids. Germline values: CDR1 MGHRA, CDR2 YSYEKL. V shed 1 base and J 2 bases; nucleotides not matched to a gene: 12.

This chain connects TRBV29-1 to TRBJ1-2, with no clear D. V was clipped by 4 bases and J by 7 bases, with 13 bases between them. This CDR3 spans 12 amino acids. Germline V gene lookup returns CDR1 SQVTM and CDR2 ANQGSEA. Written as DNA, the CDR3 is TGCAGCGTTGGATGGGGAGGAGGTGGCTACACCTTC. As protein: CSVGWGGGGYTF.

The CDR3 loop is CASTGNVPGELFF. Written as DNA, the CDR3 is TGTGCCAGCACGGGGAACGTCCCCGGGGAGCTGTTTTTT. The chain uses TRBV2 and TRBJ2-2, with D perhaps matching TRBD2 (5 bases). V was trimmed by 7 bases and J by 6 bases, leaving 12 bases between them. The length of the CDR3 is 13 residues. Germline-derived CDR1 and CDR2 are SNHLY and FYNNEI.

The genes are TRBV5-4 and TRBJ2-5; 7 nucleotides match TRBD1. The last part of the DNA fits TRBJ2-7 better; the J call may be wrong. Germline V gene lookup returns CDR1 SGHNT and CDR2 YYREEE (reference sequence). The CDR3 has 16 amino acids. The CDR3 region has the DNA TGTGCCAGCAGTGCTGTACCCCGGGACAGAAACTACGAGCAGTACTTC. The encoded protein is CASSAVPRDRNYEQYF.

This rearrangement joins TRBV14 to TRBJ2-1; TRBD2 agrees at 9 bases. This CDR3 has 17 amino acids. The V gene's germline CDR1 is SGHDN and CDR2 FVKESK. Trimming took 0 bases from V and 8 from J; bases not matched to a gene: 11. The CDR3 DNA reads as TGTGCCAGCAGCCAAGATCTGGGCGGGGGGGCCAAGGATGAGCAGTTCTTC. It translates to CASSQDLGGGAKDEQFF. Supplemented by reference TRBV14 and TRBJ2-1, the full variable domain reads EAGVTQFPSHSVIEKGQTVTLRCDPISGHDNLYWYRRVMGKEIKFLLHFVKESKQDESGMPNNRFLAERTGGTYSTLKVQPAELEDSGVYFCASSQDLGGGAKDEQFFGPGTRLTVL.

The genes are TRBV10-3 and TRBJ2-3; TRBD2 agrees at 7 bases. CDR1 and CDR2 from the germline V gene are ENHRY and SYGVKD. The CDR3 covers 15 residues. V trimming: 7 bases; J trimming: 4 bases; junction bases outside the gene matches: 11. This CDR3 reads CAIKMTGGWADTQYF. The CDR3 coding sequence is TGTGCCATCAAAATGACGGGGGGTTGGGCAGATACGCAGTATTTT.

This clone was picked up one time. The CDR3 spells CASSLQGGTEAFF. As DNA, the CDR3 is TGTGCCAGCAGCTTGCAGGGAGGGACTGAAGCTTTCTTT. V is TRBV5-6 and J is TRBJ1-1; D may be TRBD1 (5 bases). This CDR3 is built from 13 residues. Germline V gene data show CDR1 as SGHDT and CDR2 as YYEEEE. Trimming cost V 1 base and J 5 bases, with 9 bases left between them.

The rearrangement uses TRBV5-6 and TRBJ1-1; no definite D call. V was trimmed by 3 bases and J by 4 bases, leaving 13 bases between them. Germline values: CDR1 SGHDT, CDR2 YYEEEE. The CDR3 has 14 amino acids. This chain's CDR3 is CASSSREGGTEAFF. DNA of the CDR3: TGTGCCAGCAGCTCCCGGGAGGGAGGCACTGAAGCTTTCTTT.

The rearrangement joins TRBV6-5 to TRBJ1-2, with 7 nucleotides matching TRBD1. Unmatched junction bases numbered 6, after V lost 6 bases and J lost 5 bases. There are 13 residues in the CDR3. Germline CDR1 and CDR2: MNHEY and SVGAGI. CDR3 nucleotide sequence: TGTGCCAGCAGCCTGACAGGGCAGTATGGCTACACCTTC. Residues: CASSLTGQYGYTF.